This T cell receptor (beta chain) is from a study of T cell responses to AZD1222 COVID-19 vaccine. Study at large: Second-dose schedules of about 4 or about 12 weeks were combined. Notes on the study in general: Baseline serology detected seropositivity in only five or six AZD1222 recipients. Reportedly, nearly half the spike-specific TCRs target unmutated variant regions.

Some clones are missing from TCRdb's copy, which holds only in-frame ones; the method was immunoSEQ multiplex PCR. Of 100,000 to 150,000 clones listed, roughly 87% are singletons. Germline lookup yields CDR1 SNHLY and CDR2 FYNNEI. With 7 bases removed from V and 1 base from J, the gap between germline ends came to 13 bases. The CDR3 consists of 14 residues. This clone came up once. Its antigen is not known. The sequence derives from an adult in good health. The sample was peripheral blood, taken on day 0 of AZD1222 vaccination. This sequence joins TRBV2 and TRBJ1-1; a weak D match, TRBD1 (5 bases). The CDR3 protein is CASIGDAQNTEAFF. The CDR3 DNA sequence: TGTGCCAGCATTGGGGACGCCCAGAACACTGAAGCTTTCTTT.